A single sample is the source of the 19 T cell receptor beta chains below, sequenced in a study of siplizumab effects on memory and regulatory T cells. The table came from immunoSEQ multiplex PCR; TCRdb's copy has only in-frame clones and leaves some out. The repertoire has about 6,500 clones, approximately 60% of them found once; the top ten carry 15%. Input material: effector memory CD8+ T cells sorted from blood. Subset reported: unstimulated CD8+ effector memory T cells. Receptors originate from a human donor in good health.

The chain carries TRBV15 and TRBJ1-1; no clear D. Germline V gene lookup returns CDR1 LNHNV and CDR2 YYDKDF (reference sequence). V was trimmed by 1 base and J by 4 bases, leaving 13 bases between them. The CDR3 is 15 residues long. The CDR3 nucleotides read TGTGCCACCAGCAGAGTAGTTGAAGGCGCCACTGAAGCTTTCTTT. Translated: CATSRVVEGATEAFF.

This clone was counted between two and nine times. The gene calls are TRBV6-1 and TRBJ2-3, with a possible D match to TRBD2 (6 bases). The CDR3 runs 14 residues. Germline assignment: CDR1 MNHNS and CDR2 SASEGT. V shed 4 bases and J shed 3 bases, with 11 bases lying between them. The CDR3 coding sequence is TGTGCCAGCAGTGGAGCGGAGGGAACAGATACGCAGTATTTT. This translates into CASSGAEGTDTQYF.

This clone was counted a single time. The V and J genes are TRBV9 and TRBJ2-3, with D perhaps TRBD1 or TRBD2 (5 bases each). Germline V gene lookup returns CDR1 SGDLS and CDR2 YYNGEE. The CDR3 covers 15 residues. V shed 0 bases and J shed 4 bases, with 12 bases lying between them. CDR3 loop: CASSVGGGPPDTQYF. CDR3 sequence (DNA): TGTGCCAGCAGCGTAGGTGGGGGACCTCCAGATACGCAGTATTTT.

In its sample, this clone was seen a few times. The chain is built from TRBV27 and TRBJ2-3; tentatively, D is TRBD1 (5 bases). Germline CDR1 and CDR2: MNHEY and SMNVEV (reference sequence). The CDR3 consists of 14 residues. V lost 3 bases and J 4 bases, leaving 11 bases between the germline ends. The CDR3 is CASSLQGAPDTQYF. The CDR3 DNA follows: TGTGCCAGCAGTTTGCAAGGGGCCCCAGATACGCAGTATTTT.

The DNA of the CDR3 is TGTGCCAGCAGCGGACCTAACTTCTATGGCTACACCTTC. Protein sequence: CASSGPNFYGYTF. J is TRBJ1-2 and V is TRBV6-5; D gene ambiguous. The germline V gene has CDR1 MNHEY and CDR2 SVGAGI. The length of the CDR3 is 13 residues. Trimming took off 6 bases at V and 4 bases at J, with 12 bases between the two ends.

This clone was detected only a few times. The chain combines TRBV5-4 with TRBJ1-2, with D perhaps TRBD1 (5 bases). The germline V gene encodes CDR1 SGHNT and CDR2 YYREEE (reference sequence). This CDR3 has 16 amino acids. Trimming stripped 4 bases from V and 8 bases from J, with 24 bases between. The CDR3 sequence: CASSLRDFESVSGYTF. The CDR3 DNA reads as TGTGCCAGCAGCCTCCGGGACTTTGAATCGGTGAGCGGCTACACCTTC. The full variable domain, with the rest looked up from reference TRBV5-4 and TRBJ1-2, is ETGVTQSPTHLIKTRGQQVTLRCSSQSGHNTVSWYQQALGQGPQFIFQYYREEENGRGNFPPRFSGLQFPNYSSELNVNALELDDSALYLCASSLRDFESVSGYTFGSGTRLTVV.

The V call is TRBV6-4, the J call TRBJ2-3; TRBD1 agrees at 9 bases. CDR3 length: 16 residues. After removal of 4 bases from V and 3 bases from J, the junction contained 8 bases not matched to a gene. Germline assignment: CDR1 MRHNA and CDR2 SNTAGT. CDR3 region: CASSVEGGQGTDTQYF. CDR3 coding DNA: TGTGCCAGCAGTGTGGAAGGGGGACAGGGAACAGATACGCAGTATTTT.

In this sample, this clone turned up once. This chain's CDR3 is CASRMRGGGTDTQYF. The CDR3 DNA is TGTGCCAGCAGGATGCGGGGGGGCGGCACAGATACGCAGTATTTT. The V call is TRBV28, the J call TRBJ2-3, with 9 bases that match TRBD2. The CDR3 is 15 residues long. With 6 bases clipped from V and 1 base from J, the junction kept 5 bases outside the gene matches. Germline values: CDR1 MDHEN, CDR2 SYDVKM.

The chain is built from TRBV6-1 and TRBJ1-4; 9 bases align to TRBD1. The V gene's germline CDR1 is MNHNS and CDR2 SASEGT. The junction had 11 bases not matched to a gene; V was cut back by 7 bases and J by 8 bases. CDR3 length equals 15 residues. Here the CDR3 DNA reads TGTGCCAGCACCCGGACAGGGGAATCCTACGAAAAACTGTTTTTT. Amino acid sequence: CASTRTGESYEKLFF.

The chain has TRBV7-9 and TRBJ1-2, with no clear D. V shed 4 bases and J shed 1 base, with 13 bases lying between them. Germline lookup yields CDR1 SEHNR and CDR2 FQNEAQ (reference sequence). The CDR3 length is 15 residues. The chain's CDR3 is CASSSEEDLNYGYTF. CDR3 coding DNA: TGTGCCAGCAGCTCAGAGGAGGACCTTAACTATGGCTACACCTTC.

This chain links TRBV4-3 with TRBJ2-7; no clear D. Trimming removed 3 bases from V and 0 bases from J, with 15 bases in between. Germline CDR1 reads LGHNA; CDR2 reads YSLEER. This CDR3 has 16 residues. The CDR3 is CASSQVAEVPSYEQYF. The CDR3 DNA reads as TGCGCCAGCAGCCAGGTCGCAGAGGTACCCTCCTACGAGCAGTACTTC.

The gene calls are TRBV6-4 and TRBJ2-5; 12 bases agree with TRBD2. Looked up from germline, CDR1 is MRHNA and CDR2 is SNTAGT. The V gene end was trimmed by 4 bases and the J gene end by 5 bases; junction bases not matched to a gene: 5. The CDR3 has 15 amino acids. CDR3 bases: TGTGCCAGCAGTGGATCTAGCGGGGGGGCGGAGACCCAGTACTTC. Amino acid sequence: CASSGSSGGAETQYF.

This clone appeared a few times. CDR3 sequence: CASSIGGSYNSPLHF. CDR3 sequence (DNA): TGTGCCAGTAGTATCGGGGGCTCCTATAATTCACCCCTCCACTTT. The chain joins TRBV19 to TRBJ1-6; possibly TRBD1 for D (5 bases). Deletions cut 3 bases from V and 0 bases from J, with 6 bases between. Germline CDR1 is LNHDA and CDR2 is SQIVND (reference sequence). CDR3 length equals 15 residues.

The chain couples TRBV6-5 to TRBJ2-6; D remains unclear. The CDR3 extends over 14 amino acids. V lost 0 bases, J lost 4 bases, and 4 bases lay in between. CDR1 is MNHEY and CDR2 is SVGAGI in the germline V gene. CDR3 sequence (DNA): TGTGCCAGCAGTTACTCGGGGGGGGCCAACGTCCTGACTTTC. Its protein product is CASSYSGGANVLTF.

V and J are TRBV14 and TRBJ2-3; D unclear. This CDR3 is built from 13 residues. CDR1 SGHDN and CDR2 FVKESK come from the germline V gene. Trimming took off 2 bases at V and 5 bases at J, with 8 bases between the two ends. CDR3 sequence (DNA): TGTGCCAGCAGCCAATGGTTTGGAGATACGCAGTATTTT. Its protein product is CASSQWFGDTQYF.

This clone was detected only once. The CDR3 nucleotides are TGTGCCAGCAGCCCACCAGGCTGTGCAACTAATGAAAAACTGTTTTTT. Amino acids: CASSPPGCATNEKLFF. This chain connects TRBV21-1 to TRBJ1-4; the D segment call TRBD1 is taken from the table without a DNA check. TRBV21-1 is a known pseudogene. CDR3 length: 16 residues.

There are a few counts of this clone. The chain couples TRBV7-7 to TRBJ2-2; 11 positions agree with TRBD2. From germline, CDR1 is SSHAT and CDR2 FNYEAQ (reference sequence). This CDR3 region has 15 residues. The V gene end was trimmed by 5 bases and the J gene end by 6 bases; junction bases not matched to a gene: 5. Here the CDR3 reads CASSGSGGAPGELFF. CDR3 nucleotide sequence: TGTGCCAGCAGCGGTAGCGGGGGGGCCCCCGGGGAGCTGTTTTTT.

This clone was observed a few times. The rearrangement joins TRBV5-4 to TRBJ1-5, with no clear D. V was shortened by 4 bases and J by 2 bases, with 7 bases between the two germline ends. The CDR3 is 13 amino acids. CDR1 and CDR2 (germline): SGHNT, YYREEE (reference sequence). For the CDR3, the DNA is TGTGCCAGCAGCCGGGAGGGCAATCAGCCCCAGCATTTT. Amino acid sequence: CASSREGNQPQHF. Full variable domain (remainder filled in from reference TRBV5-4 and TRBJ1-5): ETGVTQSPTHLIKTRGQQVTLRCSSQSGHNTVSWYQQALGQGPQFIFQYYREEENGRGNFPPRFSGLQFPNYSSELNVNALELDDSALYLCASSREGNQPQHFGDGTRLSIL.

This clone was found a few times. This sequence joins TRBV6-1 and TRBJ2-2; D ambiguous. The V gene lost 9 bases and the J gene lost 3 bases, with 5 bases spanning the gap. This CDR3 comprises 11 residues. Germline CDR1 and CDR2: MNHNS and SASEGT. CDR3 nucleotides: TGTGCCAGTACTTACACCGGGGAGCTGTTTTTT. This codes for CASTYTGELFF.